This entry is about one TCR beta chain. The antigen is undetermined. The data belong to a study of cytomegalovirus exposure and HLA in healthy donors. Study-level findings and limits: Likely technical artifact: a cluster of highly shared sequence variants.

PCR primers comprised 60 Vbeta and 13 Jbeta primers. Produced via immunoSEQ multiplex PCR; TCRdb's table is partial and in-frame only. The sample includes more than 95,000 clones, 60% to 85% of them seen just once. This TCR came from a man aged 25 to 40 in good health and CMV-seronegative. The sample was PBMCs.

In DNA, the CDR3 is TGTGCCAGCAGCCTACAGACAGGGTTAAACACTGAAGCTTTCTTT. It is translated as CASSLQTGLNTEAFF. The chain couples TRBV5-4 to TRBJ1-1, with 7 bases matching TRBD1. The germline gives CDR1 SGHNT, CDR2 YYREEE (reference sequence). Trimming cost V 4 bases and J 2 bases; bases outside gene matches: 8. This CDR3 spans 15 amino acids.